This is a list of T cell receptor beta chains from one sample in a study of T cells in Graves' hyperthyroidism and ophthalmopathy. Each CDR3 protein gets one entry after TCRdb re-called the multiplex PCR reads with MiXCR. The profile shows about 570,000 distinct CDR3 sequences, 46% of them singletons. The sample consisted of peripheral blood or thyroid tissue (not recorded which). The receptor source for this set is an adult woman with Graves' disease, either hyperthyroidism or ophthalmopathy (not recorded which). Each CDR3 is given with its conserved first and last residue. Each record gives: V gene, clone size, D gene, J gene, CDR3 DNA, CDR3 protein. D genes are given only for firm matches. A row's size may be missing; if present it is once, few, many or a size class.

V gene: TRBV7-6
clone size: NA
D gene: NA
J gene: TRBJ1-4
CDR3 DNA: TGTGCCAGCAGCTTACAGAAATCCTACGAGGAAAAACTGTTTTTT
CDR3 protein: CASSLQKSYEEKLFF

V gene: TRBV5-1
clone size: NA
D gene: TRBD2
J gene: TRBJ2-1
CDR3 DNA: TGCGCCAGCAGCTTTGCGACTAGCGTGTACAATGAGCAGTTCTTC
CDR3 protein: CASSFATSVYNEQFF

V gene: TRBV20-1
clone size: NA
D gene: NA
J gene: TRBJ2-5
CDR3 DNA: TGCAGTGCGATGAAGACCTGGCGGGAGACCCAGTACTTC
CDR3 protein: CSAMKTWRETQYF

V gene: TRBV7-9
clone size: many
D gene: NA
J gene: TRBJ2-5
CDR3 DNA: TGTGCCAGCAGCTTAGTGGGTACTCAAGAGACCCAGTACTTC
CDR3 protein: CASSLVGTQETQYF

V gene: TRBV19
clone size: NA
D gene: TRBD1
J gene: TRBJ2-5
CDR3 DNA: TGTGCCAGTAGTATTTTGTCTCCCAGGGGGTCTCAAGGGACCCAGTACTTC
CDR3 protein: CASSILSPRGSQGTQYF

V gene: TRBV15
clone size: NA
D gene: NA
J gene: TRBJ1-2
CDR3 DNA: TGTGCCACCAGAAGAGACGCACAGGGATCCCAACTTTTAAACTATGGCTACACCTTC
CDR3 protein: CATRRDAQGSQLLNYGYTF

V gene: TRBV7-6
clone size: NA
D gene: TRBD2
J gene: TRBJ2-7
CDR3 DNA: TGTGCCAGCAGCTCAGAGACTAGCGGGAGCGAAGGATTCGAGCAGTACTTC
CDR3 protein: CASSSETSGSEGFEQYF

V gene: TRBV19
clone size: NA
D gene: NA
J gene: TRBJ1-5
CDR3 DNA: TGTGCCAGTAGTATTGGGACAAATCAGCCCCAGCATTTT
CDR3 protein: CASSIGTNQPQHF

V gene: TRBV27
clone size: many
D gene: NA
J gene: TRBJ1-4
CDR3 DNA: TGTGCCAGCTCAAGGGGATTAACAACTAATGAAAAACTGTTTTTT
CDR3 protein: CASSRGLTTNEKLFF

V gene: TRBV7-2
clone size: NA
D gene: NA
J gene: TRBJ1-2
CDR3 DNA: TGTGCCAGCAGCTTCGGATTCCTGGATGGCTACACCTTC
CDR3 protein: CASSFGFLDGYTF

V gene: TRBV11-2
clone size: many
D gene: NA
J gene: TRBJ2-7
CDR3 DNA: TGTGCCAGCAGCTCCCTGGACAGCTACGAGCAGTACTTC
CDR3 protein: CASSSLDSYEQYF

V gene: TRBV2
clone size: many
D gene: NA
J gene: TRBJ2-7
CDR3 DNA: TGTGCCAGCAGTCCTCACCCCTACGAGCAGTACTTC
CDR3 protein: CASSPHPYEQYF

V gene: TRBV7-9
clone size: NA
D gene: TRBD2
J gene: TRBJ2-7
CDR3 DNA: TGTGCCAGCAGTTTGGTGTCTCCTAGCGGGGGGACCTACGAGCAGTACTTC
CDR3 protein: CASSLVSPSGGTYEQYF

V gene: TRBV7-2
clone size: many
D gene: NA
J gene: TRBJ1-1
CDR3 DNA: TGTGCCAGCAGCTTAGGGGGAGGTGACACTGAAGCTTTCTTT
CDR3 protein: CASSLGGGDTEAFF

V gene: TRBV6-1
clone size: many
D gene: NA
J gene: TRBJ1-5
CDR3 DNA: TGTGCCAGCAGTGTACTTAGCGTAGGTAATCAGCCCCAGCATTTT
CDR3 protein: CASSVLSVGNQPQHF

V gene: TRBV7-9
clone size: NA
D gene: TRBD1
J gene: TRBJ1-1
CDR3 DNA: TGTGCCAGCAGTACGGACAGGGGCCCATCTGAAGCTTTCTTT
CDR3 protein: CASSTDRGPSEAFF

V gene: TRBV20-1
clone size: NA
D gene: NA
J gene: TRBJ2-2
CDR3 DNA: TGCAGTGCTAGCGGGTATCAGCCGAACACCGGGGAGCTGTTTTTT
CDR3 protein: CSASGYQPNTGELFF

V gene: TRBV4-1
clone size: many
D gene: NA
J gene: TRBJ2-5
CDR3 DNA: TGCGCCAGCAGCCAAGACCTACGCCAAGAGACCCAGTACTTC
CDR3 protein: CASSQDLRQETQYF

V gene: TRBV11-2
clone size: once
D gene: NA
J gene: TRBJ1-1
CDR3 DNA: TGTGCCAGCAGCAGGGCTAGCGGGACTGAAGCTTTCTTT
CDR3 protein: CASSRASGTEAFF

V gene: TRBV27
clone size: NA
D gene: NA
J gene: TRBJ1-1
CDR3 DNA: TGTGCCAGCAGTCCCAAGGGACTCGGGGGTTACACTGAAGCTTTCTTT
CDR3 protein: CASSPKGLGGYTEAFF

V gene: TRBV25-1
clone size: NA
D gene: TRBD1
J gene: TRBJ2-7
CDR3 DNA: TGTGCCAGCAGTGGCACAGGGACAGGGATCCACGAGCAGTACTTC
CDR3 protein: CASSGTGTGIHEQYF

V gene: TRBV15
clone size: NA
D gene: NA
J gene: TRBJ1-6
CDR3 DNA: TGTGCCACCAGCAGAGAGGTGGAAAAGAATTCACCCCTCCACTTT
CDR3 protein: CATSREVEKNSPLHF

V gene: TRBV11-1
clone size: NA
D gene: NA
J gene: TRBJ2-7
CDR3 DNA: TGTGCCAGCAGCTTAGCGGGAGGCGACGGCCAGCCCGTGAGAGGCGAGCAGTACTTC
CDR3 protein: CASSLAGGDGQPVRGEQYF

V gene: TRBV14
clone size: NA
D gene: TRBD2
J gene: TRBJ2-2
CDR3 DNA: TGTGCCAGCAGCCCGGCGGGGGGCGCCGACACCGGGGAGCTGTTTTTT
CDR3 protein: CASSPAGGADTGELFF

V gene: TRBV14
clone size: NA
D gene: NA
J gene: TRBJ1-1
CDR3 DNA: TGTGCCAGCAGCCTGGGGGGAGATACCACTGAAGCTTTCTTT
CDR3 protein: CASSLGGDTTEAFF

V gene: TRBV15
clone size: NA
D gene: TRBD1
J gene: TRBJ1-4
CDR3 DNA: TGTGCCACCAGATTGGGACAGGGAGTGGGGAAACTGTTTTTT
CDR3 protein: CATRLGQGVGKLFF

V gene: TRBV7-9
clone size: many
D gene: NA
J gene: TRBJ1-1
CDR3 DNA: TGTGCCAGCAGCCCCCGGACACTGAACACTGAAGCTTTCTTT
CDR3 protein: CASSPRTLNTEAFF

V gene: TRBV7-2
clone size: NA
D gene: TRBD1
J gene: TRBJ1-6
CDR3 DNA: TGTGCCAGCAGTCCATGGGGACAGGGTCCTTATAATTCACCCCTCCACTTT
CDR3 protein: CASSPWGQGPYNSPLHF